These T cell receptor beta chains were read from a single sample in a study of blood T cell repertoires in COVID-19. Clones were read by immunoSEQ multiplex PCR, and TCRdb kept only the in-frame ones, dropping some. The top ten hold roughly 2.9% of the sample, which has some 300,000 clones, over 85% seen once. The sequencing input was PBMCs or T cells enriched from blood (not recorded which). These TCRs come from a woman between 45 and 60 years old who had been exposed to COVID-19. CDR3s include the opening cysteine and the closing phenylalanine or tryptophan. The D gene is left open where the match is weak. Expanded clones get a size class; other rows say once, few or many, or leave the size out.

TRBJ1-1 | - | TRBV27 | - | CASSFRRGRSTEAFF | TGTGCCAGCAGTTTTCGAAGGGGCAGGAGCACTGAAGCTTTCTTT
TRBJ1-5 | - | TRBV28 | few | CASSSPGAQHF | TGTGCCAGCAGTTCCCCCGGAGCCCAGCATTTT
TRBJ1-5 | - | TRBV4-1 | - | CASSLLSNQPQHF | TGCGCCAGCAGCTTACTTAGCAATCAGCCCCAGCATTTT
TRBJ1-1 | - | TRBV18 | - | CASSRNRDNTEAFF | TGTGCCAGCTCACGGAACAGGGATAACACTGAAGCTTTCTTT
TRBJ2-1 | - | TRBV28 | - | CASTPRGFHEQFF | TGTGCCAGCACCCCCCGGGGTTTCCATGAGCAGTTCTTC
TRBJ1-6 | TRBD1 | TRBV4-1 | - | CASSQGTGGDYNSPLHF | TGCGCCAGCAGCCAAGGGACAGGGGGGGACTATAATTCACCCCTCCACTTT
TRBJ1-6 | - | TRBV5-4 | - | CASSLVPRQQNSPLHF | TGTGCCAGCAGCTTGGTTCCCCGACAGCAGAATTCACCCCTCCACTTT
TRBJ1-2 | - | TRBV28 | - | CASNTRFYGYTF | TGTGCCAGCAACACCAGATTCTATGGCTACACCTTC
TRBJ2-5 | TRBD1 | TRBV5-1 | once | CASSSGTVQETQYF | TGCGCCAGCAGCTCCGGGACAGTTCAAGAGACCCAGTACTTC
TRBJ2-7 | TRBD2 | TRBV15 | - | CATSTGGGEQYF | TGTGCCACCAGCACAGGCGGGGGCGAGCAGTACTTC
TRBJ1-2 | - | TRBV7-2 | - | CASSLLEGVSSGYTF | TGTGCCAGCAGTCTCCTTGAGGGGGTTAGCTCTGGCTACACCTTC
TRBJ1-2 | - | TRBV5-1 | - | CASSLAGQYGYTF | TGCGCCAGCAGCTTGGCTGGACAATATGGCTACACCTTC
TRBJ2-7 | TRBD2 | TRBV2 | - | CASSEWTSNEQYF | TGTGCCAGCAGTGAATGGACTAGCAACGAGCAGTACTTC
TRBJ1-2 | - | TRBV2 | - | CASSEAVVSYYGYTF | TGTGCCAGCAGTGAAGCTGTAGTGTCTTACTATGGCTACACCTTC
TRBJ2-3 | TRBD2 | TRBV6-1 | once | CASSESSPSGASTDTQYF | TGTGCCAGCAGTGAAAGCTCCCCCAGCGGGGCTAGCACAGATACGCAGTATTTT
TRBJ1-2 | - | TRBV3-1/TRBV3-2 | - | CASSQDGAQSYGYTF | TGTGCCAGCAGCCAAGATGGGGCGCAGAGCTATGGCTACACCTTC
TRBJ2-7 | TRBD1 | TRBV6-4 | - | CASNRGSVYEQYF | TGTGCCAGCAACAGGGGAAGCGTCTACGAGCAGTACTTC
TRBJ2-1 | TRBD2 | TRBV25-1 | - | CASSSGGGYEQFF | TGTGCCAGCAGTTCCGGGGGGGGCTATGAGCAGTTCTTC
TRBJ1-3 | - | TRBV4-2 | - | CASSQDLAGVLSGNTIYF | TGTGCCAGCAGCCAAGATTTGGCAGGGGTCCTCTCTGGAAACACCATATATTTT
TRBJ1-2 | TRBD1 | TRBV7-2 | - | CASSLEGTGLGYTF | TGTGCCAGCAGCTTAGAGGGGACAGGGCTTGGCTACACCTTC
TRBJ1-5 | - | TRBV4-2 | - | CASSHEGENGQPQHF | TGTGCCAGCAGCCATGAGGGGGAAAATGGACAGCCCCAGCATTTT
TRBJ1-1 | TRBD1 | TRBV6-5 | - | CASTRTGVVAEAFF | TGTGCCAGCACCAGAACAGGGGTGGTCGCTGAAGCTTTCTTT
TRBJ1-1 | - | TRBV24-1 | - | CATRWSGRGEAFF | TGTGCCACCAGGTGGTCCGGAAGGGGTGAAGCTTTCTTT
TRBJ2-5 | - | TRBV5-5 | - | CASSRTGGNQETQYF | TGTGCCAGCAGCCGTACTGGGGGGAACCAAGAGACCCAGTACTTC
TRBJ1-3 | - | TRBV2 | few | CASGASGNTIYF | TGTGCCAGCGGGGCCTCTGGAAACACCATATATTTT
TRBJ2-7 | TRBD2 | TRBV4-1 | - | CASSQDSIILAGYEQYF | TGCGCCAGCAGCCAAGATTCAATTATCCTAGCGGGGTACGAGCAGTACTTC